Listed here is a single T cell receptor (beta chain). Its specificity is not known. These data belong to a study of T cells after yellow fever vaccination. General study results and limits: A weaker but faster secondary response was observed, peaking on day 5 versus 15.

Each CDR3 protein is one row after TCRdb ran MiXCR on the 5' RACE reads. This table has about 240,000 distinct CDR3 sequences, 6.9% appearing once. The length of the CDR3 is 15 residues. Trimming at V came to 6 bases and at J to 3 bases, leaving 10 bases not matched to a gene. Germline V gene lookup returns CDR1 MDHEN and CDR2 SYDVKM. Specimen: CD4+ T cells sorted from PBMCs, collected 15 days after the yellow fever booster vaccination. The source is a man younger than 45 who received the YFV17D yellow fever vaccine. The rearrangement joins TRBV28 to TRBJ2-7; 8 nucleotides agree with TRBD1. CDR3 nucleotide sequence: TGTGCCAGCAGCCCTCCCGGGACAGGATTCTACGAGCAGTACTTC. It yields the protein CASSPPGTGFYEQYF. Full variable domain (missing parts from reference TRBV28 and TRBJ2-7): DVKVTQSSRYLVKRTGEKVFLECVQDMDHENMFWYRQDPGLGLRLIYFSYDVKMKEKGDIPEGYSVSREKKERFSLILESASTNQTSMYLCASSPPGTGFYEQYFGPGTRLTVT.